Each of the 18 T cell receptor beta chains below was sequenced from the same sample in a study of T cells in Graves' hyperthyroidism and ophthalmopathy. RNA transcripts served as the template for amplifying TCR beta CDR3 regions. The HTBI primer set was used in a first-round RT-PCR of the TCR CDR3. TCRdb analysed the multiplex PCR reads with MiXCR anew, one entry per CDR3 protein. Among about 300,000 distinct CDR3 sequences, roughly 17% were seen once, and the ten largest hold around 34%. The source material was blood. The receptors come from a man aged 30-40 years with Graves' hyperthyroidism.

This clonotype showed up many times. This chain joins TRBV2 and TRBJ1-1, with a tentative D call TRBD1 (5 bases). This CDR3 contains 11 residues. Per the germline V gene, CDR1 is SNHLY and CDR2 is FYNNEI. V was cut by 7 bases and J by 9 bases, with 12 bases left in between. CDR3 sequence: CASKSPGQAFF. For the CDR3, the DNA is TGTGCCAGCAAGAGTCCGGGGCAAGCTTTCTTT.

The gene calls are TRBV29-1 and TRBJ2-2, with TRBD2 matching 12 bases. This CDR3 spans 16 amino acids. Germline-derived CDR1 and CDR2 are SQVTM and ANQGSEA. The ends lost 4 bases at V and 7 bases at J; junction bases unmatched: 10. The CDR3 loop reads CSVAGTSGSGGGELFF. Here the CDR3 DNA reads TGCAGCGTTGCCGGGACTAGCGGGTCTGGAGGCGGGGAGCTGTTTTTT.

This chain connects TRBV3-1 to TRBJ2-7; weak D call: TRBD2 (5 bases). The germline V gene encodes CDR1 LGHDT and CDR2 YNNKEL (reference sequence). V was trimmed by 4 bases and J by 3 bases, leaving 13 bases between them. The CDR3 has 14 amino acids. The CDR3 DNA is TGTGCCAGCAGCCCTAATCGGGGAGTCTACGAGCAGTACTTC. Residues: CASSPNRGVYEQYF.

This clonotype has a count of ten or more. This chain joins TRBV20-1 and TRBJ2-1; D may be TRBD1 (5 bases). The CDR3 runs to 19 residues. Germline loops: CDR1 DFQATT, CDR2 SNEGSKA (reference sequence). The V end lost 0 bases, the J end lost 1 base, and 22 bases lay between the germline ends. As DNA, the CDR3 is TGCAGTGCTAGAGATCGGCGGCCTAGGCAGGGTGGGTCCTACAATGAGCAGTTCTTC. Its protein is CSARDRRPRQGGSYNEQFF.

This sequence joins TRBV12-3 or TRBV12-4 and TRBJ1-4; D unclear. The CDR3 extends over 12 amino acids. Trimming took 7 bases from V and 3 from J, leaving 6 bases between them. The DNA of the CDR3 is TGTGCCAGCAAGGAACCTAATGAAAAACTGTTTTTT. This gives the protein CASKEPNEKLFF.

This clonotype appeared many times. The chain combines TRBV30 with TRBJ1-2; the D gene is possibly TRBD1 (5 bases). From germline, CDR1 is GTSNPN and CDR2 SVGIG (reference sequence). Trimming pared 2 bases from V and 7 bases from J, leaving 20 bases between. CDR3 length: 15 residues. The CDR3 sequence is CAWSTSGTSGAGYTF. The CDR3 nucleotides read TGTGCCTGGAGTACGAGCGGGACGTCTGGGGCTGGCTACACCTTC.

This clonotype was counted many times. This chain joins TRBV11-2 and TRBJ2-5; D may be TRBD2 (5 bases). The germline V gene has CDR1 SGHAT and CDR2 FQNNGV. The CDR3 covers 17 residues. V lost 1 base and J lost 2, with 17 bases in between. CDR3 nucleotides: TGTGCCAGCAGCTTAGCCTGGGTCGCTAGCAGGCAAGAGACCCAGTACTTC. Its protein is CASSLAWVASRQETQYF.

This clonotype has only a few counts. Relative to the germline gene, one junction end is altered; a read error may explain this. The V gene is TRBV7-7, the J gene TRBJ2-5; perhaps D is TRBD1 or TRBD2 (5 bases each). Looked up from germline, CDR1 is SSHAT and CDR2 is FNYEAQ (reference sequence). The CDR3 is 18 residues long. In DNA form, the CDR3 reads TGTGCTAGCAGCTTGGGACCTCGGGGAAAGGGAGCAAGAGAGACCCAGTACTTC. Protein product: CASSLGPRGKGARETQYF.

This clonotype was recorded many times. The chain recombines TRBV3-1 with TRBJ2-7; 7 bases are shared with TRBD1. The V gene end was trimmed by 1 base and the J gene end by 3 bases; junction bases not matched to a gene: 3. Per germline, CDR1 LGHDT and CDR2 YNNKEL (reference sequence). This CDR3 region has 14 residues. CDR3 residues: CASSQGTGRYEQYF. As DNA, the CDR3 is TGTGCCAGCAGCCAAGGGACAGGACGCTACGAGCAGTACTTC.

For the CDR3, the DNA is TGTGCCAGCAGTGAATTTAGAGGGACCGGGGAGCTGTTTTTT. It specifies CASSEFRGTGELFF. The genes are TRBV25-1 and TRBJ2-2, with D tentatively TRBD2 (5 bases). The CDR3 contains 14 residues. CDR1 and CDR2 (germline): MGHDK, SYGVNS. Trimming cost V 1 base and J 5 bases, with 8 bases left between them. Complete variable domain (other parts from reference TRBV25-1 and TRBJ2-2): EADIYQTPRYLVIGTGKKITLECSQTMGHDKMYWYQQDPGMELHLIHYSYGVNSTEKGDLSSESTVSRIRTEHFPLTLESARPSHTSQYLCASSEFRGTGELFFGEGSRLTVL.

This clonotype has at least ten counts. The rearrangement joins TRBV28 to TRBJ1-1; D gene unclear. The germline V and J ends were trimmed by 6 bases and 5 bases, with 10 bases remaining between them. The CDR3 has 12 amino acids. The V gene's germline CDR1 is MDHEN and CDR2 SYDVKM. The CDR3 protein is CASSMSETEAFF. DNA for the CDR3: TGTGCCAGCAGCATGTCGGAAACTGAAGCTTTCTTT.

This chain uses TRBV20-1 with TRBJ1-1, with TRBD1 matching over 9 bases. Germline-derived CDR1 and CDR2 are DFQATT and SNEGSKA (reference sequence). The CDR3 is 14 amino acids. V was clipped by 4 bases and J by 6 bases; unmatched bases: 9. The CDR3 is CSATRTDRGPEAFF. DNA for the CDR3: TGCAGTGCTACCAGGACGGACAGGGGTCCTGAAGCTTTCTTT.

This clonotype has more than one count but fewer than ten. CDR3 nucleotides: TGTGCCATCAGGCGGGACGGGCGCAATACGCAGTATTTT. This codes for CAIRRDGRNTQYF. The chain joins TRBV10-3 to TRBJ2-3; maybe TRBD2 (6 bases). Trimming stripped 6 bases from V and 7 bases from J, with 14 bases between. The germline CDR1 and CDR2 sequences are ENHRY and SYGVKD. The length of the CDR3 is 13 residues.

The table lists this clonotype with many counts. This rearrangement joins TRBV12-3 or TRBV12-4 to TRBJ2-1; D gene unclear. V shed 3 bases and J shed 1 base, with 7 bases lying between them. This CDR3 region has 14 residues. CDR3: CASSFGGSYNEQFF. The DNA for the CDR3 is TGTGCCAGCAGTTTCGGTGGGTCCTACAATGAGCAGTTCTTC.

V gene TRBV6-9 combines with J gene TRBJ2-7; TRBD2 agrees at 8 bases. The CDR3 is 17 amino acids. The junction had 16 bases not matched to a gene; V was cut back by 3 bases and J by 6 bases. Per germline, CDR1 MNHGY and CDR2 SVAAGI. In DNA form, the CDR3 reads TGTGCCAGCAGTTACTCGAAAGCGGGAGAGGTAGGAGGCGAGCAGTACTTC. Protein sequence: CASSYSKAGEVGGEQYF.

This clonotype was observed at least ten times. The chain employs TRBV7-9 and TRBJ2-1; D gene uncertain. Between the trimmed V and J ends, which lost 0 bases and 0 bases, there was a span of 6 bases. The CDR3 covers 15 residues. Germline-derived CDR1 and CDR2 are SEHNR and FQNEAQ (reference sequence). The CDR3 region is CASSLARSSYNEQFF. CDR3 in DNA: TGTGCCAGCAGCTTAGCGCGGAGCTCCTACAATGAGCAGTTCTTC. The whole variable domain, filled in from reference TRBV7-9 and TRBJ2-1, reads DTGVSQNPRHKITKRGQNVTFRCDPISEHNRLYWYRQTLGQGPEFLTYFQNEAQLEKSRLLSDRFSAERPKGSFSTLEIQRTEQGDSAMYLCASSLARSSYNEQFFGPGTRLTVL.

The chain has TRBV4-1 and TRBJ2-7; D remains unclear. The CDR3 runs 14 residues. Germline V gene sequence: CDR1 MGHRA, CDR2 YSYEKL. V lost 3 bases and J lost 1, with 10 bases in between. This chain's CDR3 is CASSHGYPSYEQYF. Written as DNA, the CDR3 is TGCGCCAGCAGCCACGGCTATCCTTCCTACGAGCAGTACTTC.

The chain couples TRBV2 to TRBJ2-1; D perhaps matches TRBD2 (5 bases). CDR3 length: 13 residues. Germline V lookup: CDR1 SNHLY, CDR2 FYNNEI. With 7 bases removed from V and 8 bases from J, the gap between germline ends came to 15 bases. CDR3 bases: TGTGCCAGCAAAAGGGAGACCACCTATGAGCAGTTCTTC. It yields the protein CASKRETTYEQFF.